A selection of T cell receptor beta chains follows, all from one sample in a study of vaccination and CD4 T cells after COVID-19. Antigen specificity for these receptors is unknown. From the PCR reads, TCRdb called clonotypes with MiXCR, one entry per CDR3 protein. The sample carries some 9,300 distinct CDR3 sequences, roughly 59% recorded once. The specimen was CD4+ T cells from blood, cultured in vitro. The receptors derive from a human donor who had recovered from COVID-19. CDR3s leave out the opening cysteine and the closing phenylalanine or tryptophan.

v_call cdr3_aa
TRBV19 ASTSGAQRGPQH
TRBV7-3 ASSTRELLNYGYT
TRBV19 ASRPGTEITGELF
TRBV20-1 SATQGPDQPQH
TRBV11-3 ASSLAGQNYEQY
TRBV2 ASRVLAEDTQY
TRBV5-1 ASSWGDRGNTEAF
TRBV2 ASSQAINYGYT
TRBV10-3 AISESLPGLKYEQY
TRBV7-3 ASSLTGPDEQY
TRBV7-2 ASSFREPYNEQF
TRBV27 ASSLSAWDGYT
TRBV6-5 ASSYSGIPNQPQH
TRBV23-1 ASSHRRRDSYGYT
TRBV6-1 ASRTGGEDYT
TRBV6-1 ATTREGGPKRYGYT
TRBV5-1 ASSLGQGGTDTQY
TRBV28 ASSSPGTGGPEQY
TRBV20-1 SASRSDEQY
TRBV20-1 SAKNGEQF
TRBV20-1 SAPPGVNTEAF
TRBV2 ASRLSGGSGRPEF
TRBV6-2/TRBV6-3 ASSKRGLYYGYT
TRBV10-3 AISRPGEANTEAF
TRBV15 ATSRDPATSPRTGELF
TRBV7-2 ASSLGQAGQGGKLF
TRBV11-2 ASSPNTEAF
TRBV24-1 ATSDFETQY
TRBV11-3 ASSLGGSHYEQY
TRBV6-2/TRBV6-3 ASSYSLRTGISSYNEQF
TRBV12-5 ASGLNLQGSEAF
TRBV11-3 ASRPDLRTGELF
TRBV11-3 ASSLPGTDTQY
TRBV5-4 ASSSLRTGKNTEAF
TRBV6-2/TRBV6-3 ASSYGAGWGETEAF
TRBV2 ASILGQTTNEKLF
TRBV15 ATSRDLNTEAF
TRBV20-1 SANLPGGGYT
TRBV12-3/TRBV12-4 ASSFSGNNQPQH
TRBV24-1 ATSDVRGGGETQY
TRBV19 ASSTSGRETQY
TRBV20-1 SATGIAGNQPQH
TRBV5-1 ASSPYGGETEAF
TRBV12-3/TRBV12-4 ASSLQPGRIEAF
TRBV6-5 ASSYVAGGGYGYT
TRBV6-5 ASSYSTANNYGYT